This T cell receptor beta chain is drawn from a study of cytomegalovirus exposure and HLA in healthy donors. PCR involved 60 Vbeta and 13 Jbeta primers. Profiled with immunoSEQ multiplex PCR; TCRdb holds only in-frame clones, not every one. The repertoire consists of approximately 85,000 clones, with approximately 80% occurring once and the leading ten covering around 32%. Germline CDR1 and CDR2: SGHAT and FQNNGV. This CDR3 contains 14 residues. V lost 1 base and J lost 10; bases outside the gene matches: 7. This chain links TRBV11-2 with TRBJ2-1, with TRBD2 matching 7 bases. Sample: PBMCs. This clonotype was obtained from a man between 50 and 59 years old in good health and CMV-seropositive. CDR3 in amino acids: CASSLGIAGHEQFF. CDR3 DNA: TGTGCCAGCAGCTTAGGCATAGCGGGTCACGAGCAGTTCTTC.